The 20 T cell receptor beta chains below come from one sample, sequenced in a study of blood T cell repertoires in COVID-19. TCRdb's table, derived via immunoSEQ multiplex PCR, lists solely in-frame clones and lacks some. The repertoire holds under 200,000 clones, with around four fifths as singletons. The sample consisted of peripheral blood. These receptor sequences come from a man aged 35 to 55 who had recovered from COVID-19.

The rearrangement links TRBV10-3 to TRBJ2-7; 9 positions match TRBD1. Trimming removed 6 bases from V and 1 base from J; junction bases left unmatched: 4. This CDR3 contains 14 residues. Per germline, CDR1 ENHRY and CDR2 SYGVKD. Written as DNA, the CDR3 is TGTGCCATCAGGGGACAGGGATTATCCTACGAGCAGTACTTC. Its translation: CAIRGQGLSYEQYF.

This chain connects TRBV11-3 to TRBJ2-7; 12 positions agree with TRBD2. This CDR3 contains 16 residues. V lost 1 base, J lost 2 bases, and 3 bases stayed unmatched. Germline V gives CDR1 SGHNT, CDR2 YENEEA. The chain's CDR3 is CASSLATSGGPYEQYF. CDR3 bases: TGTGCCAGCAGCTTAGCGACTAGCGGGGGTCCCTACGAGCAGTACTTC.

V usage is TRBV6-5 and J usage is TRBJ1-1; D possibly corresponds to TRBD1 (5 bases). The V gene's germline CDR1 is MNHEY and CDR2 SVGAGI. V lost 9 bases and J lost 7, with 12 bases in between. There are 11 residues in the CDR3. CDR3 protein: CASYRLGEAFF. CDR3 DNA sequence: TGTGCCAGTTACAGGCTCGGTGAAGCTTTCTTT.

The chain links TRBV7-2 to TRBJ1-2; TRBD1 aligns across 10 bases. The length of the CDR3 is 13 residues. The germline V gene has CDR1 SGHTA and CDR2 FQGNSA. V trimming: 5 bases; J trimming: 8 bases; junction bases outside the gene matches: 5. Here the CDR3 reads CASSVTGGIGYTF. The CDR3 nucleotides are TGTGCCAGCAGCGTGACAGGGGGCATAGGCTACACCTTC. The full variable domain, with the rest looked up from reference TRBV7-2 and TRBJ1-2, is GAGVSQSPSNKVTEKGKDVELRCDPISGHTALYWYRQSLGQGLEFLIYFQGNSAPDKSGLPSDRFSAERTGGSVSTLTIQRTQQEDSAVYLCASSVTGGIGYTFGSGTRLTVV.

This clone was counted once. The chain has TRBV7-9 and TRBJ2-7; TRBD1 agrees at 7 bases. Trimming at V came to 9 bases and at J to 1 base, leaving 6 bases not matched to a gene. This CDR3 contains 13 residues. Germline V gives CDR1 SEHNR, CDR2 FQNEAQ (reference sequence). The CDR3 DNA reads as TGTGCCAGTACAGGGGTGGGATCCTACGAGCAGTACTTC. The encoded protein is CASTGVGSYEQYF.

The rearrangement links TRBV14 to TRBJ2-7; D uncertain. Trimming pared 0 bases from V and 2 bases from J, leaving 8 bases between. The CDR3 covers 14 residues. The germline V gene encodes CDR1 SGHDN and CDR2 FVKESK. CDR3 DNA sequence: TGTGCCAGCAGCCAAGATTGGAGAGCCTACGAGCAGTACTTC. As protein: CASSQDWRAYEQYF.

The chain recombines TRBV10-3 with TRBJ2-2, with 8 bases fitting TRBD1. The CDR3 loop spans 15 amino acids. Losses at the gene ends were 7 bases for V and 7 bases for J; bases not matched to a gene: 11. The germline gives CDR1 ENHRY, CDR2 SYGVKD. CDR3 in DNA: TGTGCCATCAAAATCGGGACAGGAGGGAACGGGGAGCTGTTTTTT. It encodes CAIKIGTGGNGELFF.

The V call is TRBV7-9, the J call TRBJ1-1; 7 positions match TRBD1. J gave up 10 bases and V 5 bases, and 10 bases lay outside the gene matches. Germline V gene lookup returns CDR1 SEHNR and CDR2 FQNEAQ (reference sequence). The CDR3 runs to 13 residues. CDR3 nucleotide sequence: TGTGCCAGCAGCGCCGGACAGGCCGGAGGAGCTTTCTTT. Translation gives CASSAGQAGGAFF.

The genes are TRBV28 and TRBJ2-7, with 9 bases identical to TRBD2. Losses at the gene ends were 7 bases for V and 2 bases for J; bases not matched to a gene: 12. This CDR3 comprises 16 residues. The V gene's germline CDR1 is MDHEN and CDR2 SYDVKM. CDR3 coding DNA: TGTGCCAGCACCCCTAGCGGGACGGACGGGGCCTACGAGCAGTACTTC. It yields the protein CASTPSGTDGAYEQYF.

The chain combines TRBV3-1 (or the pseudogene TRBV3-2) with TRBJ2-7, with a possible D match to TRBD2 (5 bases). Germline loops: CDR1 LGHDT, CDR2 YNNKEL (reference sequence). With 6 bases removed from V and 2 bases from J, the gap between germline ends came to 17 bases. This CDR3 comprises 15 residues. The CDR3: CASSPSRADAYEQYF. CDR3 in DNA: TGTGCCAGCAGTCCTTCGCGGGCAGACGCCTACGAGCAGTACTTC.

Here the CDR3 DNA reads TGCGCCAGCAGCCCCTCCGGGACAGGGGGCGAAAATGAGCAGTTCTTC. It encodes CASSPSGTGGENEQFF. This chain links TRBV5-1 with TRBJ2-1; 12 bases are shared with TRBD1. Germline CDR1 is SGHRS and CDR2 is YFSETQ. The trim removed 4 bases at V and 7 bases at J, leaving 9 bases unmatched. The CDR3 runs 16 residues.

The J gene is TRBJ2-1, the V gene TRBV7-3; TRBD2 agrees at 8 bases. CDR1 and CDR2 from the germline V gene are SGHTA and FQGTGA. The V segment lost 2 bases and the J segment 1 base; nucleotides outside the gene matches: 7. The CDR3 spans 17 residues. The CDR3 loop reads CASSLQPGGHSYNEQFF. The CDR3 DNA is TGTGCCAGCAGCTTACAGCCGGGGGGGCATTCCTACAATGAGCAGTTCTTC.

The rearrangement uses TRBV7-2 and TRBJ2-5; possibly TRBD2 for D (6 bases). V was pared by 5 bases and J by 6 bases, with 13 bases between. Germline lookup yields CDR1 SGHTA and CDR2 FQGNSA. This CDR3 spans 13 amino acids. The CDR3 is CASSMPGVKTQYF. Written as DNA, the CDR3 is TGTGCCAGCAGCATGCCGGGGGTAAAGACCCAGTACTTC.

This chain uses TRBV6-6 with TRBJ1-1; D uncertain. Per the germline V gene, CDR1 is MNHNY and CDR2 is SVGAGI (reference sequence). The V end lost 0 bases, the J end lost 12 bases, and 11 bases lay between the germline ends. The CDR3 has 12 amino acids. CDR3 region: CASSYSSDTSFF. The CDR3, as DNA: TGTGCCAGCAGTTACTCGAGTGATACGTCTTTCTTT.

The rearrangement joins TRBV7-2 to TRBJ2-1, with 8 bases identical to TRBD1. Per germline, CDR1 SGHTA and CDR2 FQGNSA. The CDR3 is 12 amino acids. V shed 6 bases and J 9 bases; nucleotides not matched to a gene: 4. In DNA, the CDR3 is TGTGCCAGCAGGGCAGGGGGCACTGAGCAGTTCTTC. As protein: CASRAGGTEQFF. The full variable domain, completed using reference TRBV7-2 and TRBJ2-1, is GAGVSQSPSNKVTEKGKDVELRCDPISGHTALYWYRQSLGQGLEFLIYFQGNSAPDKSGLPSDRFSAERTGGSVSTLTIQRTQQEDSAVYLCASRAGGTEQFFGPGTRLTVL.

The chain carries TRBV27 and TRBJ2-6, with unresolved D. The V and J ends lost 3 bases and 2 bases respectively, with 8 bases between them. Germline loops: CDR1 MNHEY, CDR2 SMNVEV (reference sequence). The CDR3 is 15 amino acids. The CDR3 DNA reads TGTGCCAGCAGTTTCAGGCAGGCTGGGGCCAACGTCCTGACTTTC. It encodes CASSFRQAGANVLTF.

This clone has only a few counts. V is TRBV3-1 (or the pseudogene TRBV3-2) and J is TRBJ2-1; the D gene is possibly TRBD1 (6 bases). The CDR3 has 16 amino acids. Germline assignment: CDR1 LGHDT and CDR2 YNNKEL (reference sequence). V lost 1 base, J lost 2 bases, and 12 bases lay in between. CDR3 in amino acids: CASSQVGDIPYNEQFF. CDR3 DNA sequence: TGTGCCAGCAGCCAAGTTGGGGACATCCCCTACAATGAGCAGTTCTTC.

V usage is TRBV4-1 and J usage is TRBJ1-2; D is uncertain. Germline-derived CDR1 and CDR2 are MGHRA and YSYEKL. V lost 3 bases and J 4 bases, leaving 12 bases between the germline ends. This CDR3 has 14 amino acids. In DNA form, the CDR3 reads TGCGCCAGCAGCCACCCGTCCGTAGCCTATGGCTACACCTTC. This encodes CASSHPSVAYGYTF.

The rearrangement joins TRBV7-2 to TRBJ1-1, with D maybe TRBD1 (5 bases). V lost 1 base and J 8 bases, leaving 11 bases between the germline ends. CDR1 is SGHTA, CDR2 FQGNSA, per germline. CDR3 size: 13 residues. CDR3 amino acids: CASSLVQGKEAFF. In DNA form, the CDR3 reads TGTGCCAGCAGCTTAGTCCAGGGAAAGGAAGCTTTCTTT.

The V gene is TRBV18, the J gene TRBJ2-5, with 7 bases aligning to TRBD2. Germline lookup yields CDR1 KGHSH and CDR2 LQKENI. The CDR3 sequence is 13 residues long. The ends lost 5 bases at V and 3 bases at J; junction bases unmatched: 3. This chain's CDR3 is CASSSGTKETQYF. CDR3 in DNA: TGTGCCAGCTCATCCGGGACTAAAGAGACCCAGTACTTC.